This paragraph covers one TCR beta chain sequence. Germline is not matched at one junction end, which may reflect a read error. Time point meaning: newly diagnosed GD, antithyroid drugs for less than 3 months. The TCR library was prepared using RNA isolated from PBMCs. This entry is derived from a study of regulatory T cells in long-lasting Graves disease. The authors built TCR beta libraries using iRepertoire HTBI primers and Arm-PCR of CDR3 regions. Each CDR3 protein is one row after TCRdb ran MiXCR on the multiplex PCR reads. The repertoire holds almost 450,000 distinct CDR3 sequences, with around 17% as singletons. CDR3 size: 17 residues. Germline loops: CDR1 KGHDR, CDR2 SFDVKD. Separately, the same data were catalogued under a study of T cells in Graves' hyperthyroidism and ophthalmopathy.

The rearrangement links TRBV24-1 to TRBJ2-1; TRBD2 matches 11 bases. Sequenced here: peripheral blood mononuclear cells (PBMCs), sampled at new diagnosis, from a patient treated with antithyroid drugs. This sequence originates from a woman in her 30s with Graves disease. CDR3 nucleotides: TGTGCCACCGGTGATTCGGAACTAGCGGGAGATTACAATGAGCAGTTCTTC. Translated, it gives CATGDSELAGDYNEQFF.